The 10 T cell receptor beta chains listed next were all sequenced from one sample in a study of tumor and adjacent non-tumor tissue in lung cancer. No cell sorting was done before RNA was extracted from the tissue. The normal lung tissue was taken more than 3 cm from the tumor edge. Three rounds of nested PCR, following a modified ARM-PCR protocol, produced the TCRbeta library. One entry per CDR3 protein results from TCRdb running MiXCR on the multiplex PCR reads. The table has tens of thousands of distinct CDR3 sequences, roughly 80% seen once. Sequencing was done on a sample of distant non-tumor lung tissue. The receptor set was obtained from a man between 60 and 75 years old with non-small cell lung cancer.

This chain links TRBV30 with TRBJ2-2; weak D call: TRBD1 (5 bases). The V and J ends lost 5 bases and 6 bases respectively, with 13 bases between them. Germline V lookup: CDR1 GTSNPN, CDR2 SVGIG (reference sequence). The CDR3 is made up of 13 amino acids. CDR3 sequence reads: CAWAETVPGELFF. The CDR3, as DNA: TGTGCCTGGGCCGAGACAGTCCCCGGGGAGCTGTTTTTT.

Turning to this clonotype: At one of its ends the junction is not consistent with the germline gene, which may arise from a read error. Written as DNA, the CDR3 is TGTTCCAGCAGTCAAGTAACGGGAGTACACAATGAGCAGTTCTTC. Residues: CSSSQVTGVHNEQFF. This chain links TRBV6-6 with TRBJ2-1; maybe TRBD2 (6 bases). Germline CDR1 reads MNHNY; CDR2 reads SVGAGI (reference sequence). CDR3 size: 15 residues.

Concerning this clonotype itself: One end of the junction does not line up with germline, which may come from a read error. V usage is TRBV5-4 and J usage is TRBJ1-2; 11 bases align to TRBD1. The CDR3 has 15 residues. CDR1 SGHNT and CDR2 YYREEE come from the germline V gene (reference sequence). CDR3 in DNA: TGTGCCAGTACCCCTGGAGGACAGGGGGCGAATGGTTACATCTTC. Translated, it gives CASTPGGQGANGYIF.

The chain employs TRBV5-1 and TRBJ2-7, with 11 nucleotides matching TRBD2. The CDR3 consists of 18 residues. CDR1 is SGHRS, CDR2 YFSETQ, per germline. The V and J ends lost 2 bases and 0 bases, in that order; junction bases with no gene match: 10. The CDR3 region has the DNA TGCGCCAGCAGCTTCGGGTCTAGCGGGGGGAGGAGCTCCTACGAGCAGTACTTC. Translating it yields CASSFGSSGGRSSYEQYF.

In regard to this clonotype: One junction end disagrees with the germline gene, perhaps due to a read error. The chain uses TRBV4-3 and TRBJ2-3; the D gene is possibly TRBD2 (6 bases). The CDR3 length is 16 residues. Germline V gene sequence: CDR1 LGHNA, CDR2 YSLEER. The CDR3 region has the DNA TGCGCCAGCAACCAAGATAGAGCGGGCACTACAGATACGCAGTGTTTT. Translated: CASNQDRAGTTDTQCF.

The chain joins TRBV11-1 to TRBJ2-5, with a weak D call TRBD2 (5 bases). This CDR3 spans 13 amino acids. V was shortened by 10 bases and J by 1 base, with 13 bases between the two germline ends. Germline-derived CDR1 and CDR2 are SGHAT and FQDESV (reference sequence). The CDR3 loop is CATARGSQETQYF. For the CDR3, the DNA is TGTGCCACCGCTCGGGGTTCCCAAGAGACCCAGTACTTC.

The chain combines TRBV5-4 with TRBJ2-7; D assignment may be TRBD1 or TRBD2 (5 bases each). CDR1 is SGHNT, CDR2 YYREEE, per germline (reference sequence). V lost 4 bases and J 2 bases, leaving 13 bases between the germline ends. The CDR3 contains 14 residues. CDR3 coding DNA: TGTGCCAGCAGCCTGAACGTGGGACCCTACGAGCAGTACTTC. Translated, it gives CASSLNVGPYEQYF.

As for this clonotype: One end of the junction is discordant with germline, which a read error may explain. V is TRBV2 and J is TRBJ2-1; unclear D gene. The CDR3 consists of 14 residues. Germline V lookup: CDR1 SNHLY, CDR2 FYNNEI. The CDR3 sequence: CASSRKNSYDEQFF. The CDR3 bases are TGTGCCAGCAGTAGGAAAAACTCCTACGATGAGCAGTTCTTC.

Points on this clonotype: One end of the junction fails to match germline, which may point to a read error. The rearrangement joins TRBV11-3 to TRBJ1-1, with D possibly TRBD1 on 6 matching bases. The length of the CDR3 is 14 residues. Germline CDR1 and CDR2: SGHNT and YENEEA. The CDR3 here is CASSTGTPNTEAIF. CDR3 coding DNA: TGTGCCAGCAGCACAGGGACGCCGAACACTGAAGCTATCTTT.

To note about this clonotype: The junction and the germline gene differ at one end; a read error may be behind it. The chain recombines TRBV20-1 with TRBJ2-2, with a tentative D call TRBD2 (6 bases). The CDR3 has 17 amino acids. CDR1 is DFQATT and CDR2 is SNEGSKA in the germline V gene (reference sequence). The CDR3 is CSARTSGGRSNTGVLFF. CDR3 coding DNA: TGCAGTGCTAGAACTTCGGGTGGGAGGAGCAACACCGGGGTGCTGTTTTTT.